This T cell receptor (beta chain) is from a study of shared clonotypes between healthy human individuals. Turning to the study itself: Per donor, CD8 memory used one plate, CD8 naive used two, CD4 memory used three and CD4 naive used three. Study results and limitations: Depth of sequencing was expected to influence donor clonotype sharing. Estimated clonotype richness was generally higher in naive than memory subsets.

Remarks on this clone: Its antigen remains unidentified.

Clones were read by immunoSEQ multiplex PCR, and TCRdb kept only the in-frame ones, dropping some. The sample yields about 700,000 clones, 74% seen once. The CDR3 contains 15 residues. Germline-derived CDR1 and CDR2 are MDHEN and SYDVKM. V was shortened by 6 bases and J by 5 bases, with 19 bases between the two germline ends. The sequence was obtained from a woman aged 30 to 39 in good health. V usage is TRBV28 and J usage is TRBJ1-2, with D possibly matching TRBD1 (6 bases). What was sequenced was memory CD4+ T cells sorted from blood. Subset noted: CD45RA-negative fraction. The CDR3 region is CASSQANRVPYGYTF. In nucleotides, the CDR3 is TGTGCCAGCAGCCAAGCGAACAGGGTTCCTTATGGCTACACCTTC.